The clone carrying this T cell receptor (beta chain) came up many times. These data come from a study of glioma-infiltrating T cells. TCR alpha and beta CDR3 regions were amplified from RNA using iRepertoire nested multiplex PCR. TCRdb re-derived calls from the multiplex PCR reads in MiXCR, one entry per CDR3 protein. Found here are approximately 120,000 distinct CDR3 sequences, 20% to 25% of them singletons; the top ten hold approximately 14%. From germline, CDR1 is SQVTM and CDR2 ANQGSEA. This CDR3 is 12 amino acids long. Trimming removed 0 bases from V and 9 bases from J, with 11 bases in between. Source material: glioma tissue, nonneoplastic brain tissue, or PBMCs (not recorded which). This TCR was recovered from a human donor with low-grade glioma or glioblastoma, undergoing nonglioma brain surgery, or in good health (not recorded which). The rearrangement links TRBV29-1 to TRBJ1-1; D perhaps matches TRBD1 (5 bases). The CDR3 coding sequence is TGCAGCGTTGAAGAGGCAGGGATAAAAGCTTTCTTT. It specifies CSVEEAGIKAFF. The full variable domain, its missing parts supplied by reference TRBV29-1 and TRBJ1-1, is SAVISQKPSRDICQRGTSLTIQCQVDSQVTMMFWYRQQPGQSLTLIATANQGSEATYESGFVIDKFPISRPNLTFSTLTVSNMSPEDSSIYLCSVEEAGIKAFFGQGTRLTVV.